The rows below give T cell receptor beta chains drawn from one sample of a study of blood T cell repertoires in COVID-19. TCRdb's copy holds only in-frame clones and misses some; the assay was immunoSEQ multiplex PCR. The sample yields 45,000 to 65,000 clones, around 90% seen once. Material for sequencing was peripheral blood. Every receptor here comes from a man aged 45-65 years with active COVID-19. CDR3s include the opening cysteine and the closing phenylalanine or tryptophan. A D gene is named only where the DNA matches it firmly.

>TRBD2|TRBV5-4|TRBJ2-2
CASSWVAGGTGELFF
>NA|TRBV29-1|TRBJ2-1
CSVEDGTRFF
>NA|TRBV2|TRBJ2-1
CASRPKDYSYNEQFF
>TRBD2|TRBV5-4|TRBJ2-1
CASSLGTSGSYNEQFF
>NA|TRBV9|TRBJ2-1
CASSVVGPGYGYNEQFF
>TRBD1|TRBV27|TRBJ2-7
CASSRPGQAYEQYF
>TRBD2|TRBV5-6|TRBJ2-3
CASSLLAASFTDTQYF
>TRBD2|TRBV24-1|TRBJ2-3
CATSDLPSGRFHTQYF
>TRBD1|TRBV19|TRBJ1-2
CASKEGAYGYTF
>NA|TRBV7-8|TRBJ1-1
CASSLVTGTNTEAFF
>TRBD1|TRBV7-8|TRBJ1-4
CASSPTQGAREKLFF
>NA|TRBV18|TRBJ1-6
CASSPPARADNSPLHF
>TRBD1|TRBV6-5|TRBJ1-5
CASSKFRDRAEPQHF
>NA|TRBV6-2/TRBV6-3|TRBJ2-2
CASSYLSGNTGELFF
>TRBD2|TRBV7-2|TRBJ2-3
CASSLNGQRGSDTQYF
>TRBD2|TRBV4-3|TRBJ2-1
CASSQDFGGGADEQFF
>TRBD1|TRBV10-3|TRBJ1-6
CAISGLDRGNSPLHF
>NA|TRBV7-9|TRBJ2-3
CASSSQDSPSTDTQYF
>NA|TRBV9|TRBJ2-1
CASSPRFGGGMGNEQFF
>NA|TRBV19|TRBJ1-5
CASSPTGTQNQPQHF
>TRBD1|TRBV19|TRBJ2-2
CATRGTGIAGELFF
>TRBD1|TRBV28|TRBJ1-1
CVTGGLTEAFF
>TRBD2|TRBV18|TRBJ2-7
CASSTSLAGLGYEQYF
>TRBD1|TRBV4-1|TRBJ1-6
CASSQEERTGNNSPLHF
>TRBD1|TRBV7-8|TRBJ2-7
CASSSDRGWAYEQYF
>NA|TRBV5-1|TRBJ2-1
CASREGVQRSEHNEQFF
>NA|TRBV29-1|TRBJ2-5
CSAIWGVETQYF
>TRBD1|TRBV5-6|TRBJ1-1
CASSLFGTANTEAFF
>TRBD1|TRBV9|TRBJ1-4
CASSPGGKGATEKLFF
>TRBD1|TRBV5-1|TRBJ2-6
CASRPTGLAGANVLTF
>NA|TRBV9|TRBJ2-3
CASSVGGVVDTQYF
>TRBD1|TRBV7-2|TRBJ1-1
CASSPRGMNTEAFF
>NA|TRBV12-3/TRBV12-4|TRBJ2-1
CASSPLVDEQFF
>TRBD2|TRBV3-1/TRBV3-2|TRBJ2-7
CASSQRTSGSSYEQYF
>TRBD2|TRBV6-2/TRBV6-3|TRBJ2-1
CASSSRTSGLTYNEQFF
>TRBD1|TRBV27|TRBJ1-2
CASSFTGGDGYTF
>NA|TRBV9|TRBJ1-6
CASSVGGVGSPLHF
>NA|TRBV19|TRBJ2-1
CASSIGSGFENEQFF
>TRBD2|TRBV7-3|TRBJ2-2
CASRVTGTSGNANTGELFF
>NA|TRBV5-1|TRBJ2-5
CASSLGGGMLKTQYF
>NA|TRBV6-2/TRBV6-3|TRBJ1-1
CASSSFGGALDGSTEAFF
>NA|TRBV5-1|TRBJ1-2
CASSLAAGLDYGYTF
>NA|TRBV21-1|TRBJ2-7
CASSRKFPGSDRGRSLEQYF
>NA|TRBV6-5|TRBJ2-1
CATFSTVYNEQFF
>NA|TRBV7-9|TRBJ1-2
CASSLEGDYGYTF
>NA|TRBV15|TRBJ2-1
CATSSPREYPRNEQFF
>NA|TRBV19|TRBJ2-3
CASSSSSEGRTDTQYF
>NA|TRBV5-1|TRBJ1-1
CASSSNSGTEAFF
>NA|TRBV5-4|TRBJ2-7
CASGRDSNYEQYF
>NA|TRBV7-8|TRBJ1-1
CASSPARNMNTEAFF
>TRBD2|TRBV9|TRBJ2-2
CASSVGSGGDPGELFF
>NA|TRBV5-5|TRBJ2-3
CASSGQIFSSTDTQYF
>TRBD1|TRBV18|TRBJ2-7
CASSPPGQGWGGAYEQYF
>TRBD2|TRBV28|TRBJ2-1
CASTSLTSGGPREQFF
>NA|TRBV18|TRBJ2-2
CASSQGANTGELFF